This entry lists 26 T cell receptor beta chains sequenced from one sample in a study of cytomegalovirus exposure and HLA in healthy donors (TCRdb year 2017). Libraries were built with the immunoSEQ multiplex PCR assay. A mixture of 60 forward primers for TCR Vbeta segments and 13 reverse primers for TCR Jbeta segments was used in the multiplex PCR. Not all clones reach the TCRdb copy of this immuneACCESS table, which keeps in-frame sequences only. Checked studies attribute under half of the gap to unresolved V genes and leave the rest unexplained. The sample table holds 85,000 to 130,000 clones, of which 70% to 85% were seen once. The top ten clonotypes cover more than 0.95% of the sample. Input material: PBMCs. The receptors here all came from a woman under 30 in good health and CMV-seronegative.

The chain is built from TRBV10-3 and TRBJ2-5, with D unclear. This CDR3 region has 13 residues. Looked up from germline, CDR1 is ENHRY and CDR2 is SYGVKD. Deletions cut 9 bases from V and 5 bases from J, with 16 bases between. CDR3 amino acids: CAIRDPARETQYF. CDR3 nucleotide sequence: TGTGCCATTCGTGACCCCGCGAGGGAGACCCAGTACTTC.

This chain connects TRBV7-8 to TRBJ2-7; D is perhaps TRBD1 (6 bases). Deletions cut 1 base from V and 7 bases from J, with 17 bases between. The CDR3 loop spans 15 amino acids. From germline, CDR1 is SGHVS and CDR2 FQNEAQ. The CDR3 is CASSLVGSGVREQYF. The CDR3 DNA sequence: TGTGCCAGCAGCTTAGTCGGGTCAGGGGTTAGGGAGCAGTACTTC.

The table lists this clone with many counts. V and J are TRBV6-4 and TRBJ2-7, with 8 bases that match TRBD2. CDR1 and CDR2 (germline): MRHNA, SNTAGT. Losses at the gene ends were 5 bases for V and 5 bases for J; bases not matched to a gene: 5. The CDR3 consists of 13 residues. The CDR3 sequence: CASSRTSIDEQYF. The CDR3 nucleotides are TGTGCCAGCAGTAGGACTAGCATCGACGAGCAGTACTTC.

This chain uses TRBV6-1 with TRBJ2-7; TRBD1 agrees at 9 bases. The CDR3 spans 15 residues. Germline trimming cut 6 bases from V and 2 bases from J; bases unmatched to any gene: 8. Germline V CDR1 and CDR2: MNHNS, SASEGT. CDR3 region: CASRNRDRATYEQYF. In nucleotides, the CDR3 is TGTGCCAGCAGGAACCGGGACAGGGCGACCTACGAGCAGTACTTC.

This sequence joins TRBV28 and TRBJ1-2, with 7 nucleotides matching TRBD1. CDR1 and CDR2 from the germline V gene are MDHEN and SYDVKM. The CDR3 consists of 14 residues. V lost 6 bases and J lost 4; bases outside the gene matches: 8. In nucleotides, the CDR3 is TGTGCCAGCAGCTTTTCCGGGACAGCCTATGGCTACACCTTC. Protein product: CASSFSGTAYGYTF.

CDR3 loop: CASSPRTAPNYGYTF. The CDR3, as DNA: TGTGCCAGCAGCCCCCGAACAGCCCCTAACTATGGCTACACCTTC. The genes are TRBV7-9 and TRBJ1-2; D is unresolved. The CDR3 has 15 residues. V lost 5 bases, J lost 0 bases, and 13 bases lay in between. Germline CDR1 and CDR2: SEHNR and FQNEAQ (reference sequence). Using reference TRBV7-9 and TRBJ1-2 for the parts outside the CDR3, the full variable domain is DTGVSQNPRHKITKRGQNVTFRCDPISEHNRLYWYRQTLGQGPEFLTYFQNEAQLEKSRLLSDRFSAERPKGSFSTLEIQRTEQGDSAMYLCASSPRTAPNYGYTFGSGTRLTVV.

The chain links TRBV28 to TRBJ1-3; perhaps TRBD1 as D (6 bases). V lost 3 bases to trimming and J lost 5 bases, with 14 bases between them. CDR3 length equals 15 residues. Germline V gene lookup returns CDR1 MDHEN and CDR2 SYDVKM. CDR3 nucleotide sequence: TGTGCCAGCAGTTTCAGGGGTATCTCGAGAAACACCATATATTTT. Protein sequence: CASSFRGISRNTIYF. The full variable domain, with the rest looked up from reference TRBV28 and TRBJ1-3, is DVKVTQSSRYLVKRTGEKVFLECVQDMDHENMFWYRQDPGLGLRLIYFSYDVKMKEKGDIPEGYSVSREKKERFSLILESASTNQTSMYLCASSFRGISRNTIYFGEGSWLTVV.

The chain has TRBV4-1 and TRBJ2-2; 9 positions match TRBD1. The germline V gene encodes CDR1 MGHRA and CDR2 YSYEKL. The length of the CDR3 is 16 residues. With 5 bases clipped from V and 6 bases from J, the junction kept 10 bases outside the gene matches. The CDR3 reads CASSVRTGEGSGELFF. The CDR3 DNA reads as TGCGCCAGCAGCGTTCGGACAGGGGAGGGATCCGGGGAGCTGTTTTTT.

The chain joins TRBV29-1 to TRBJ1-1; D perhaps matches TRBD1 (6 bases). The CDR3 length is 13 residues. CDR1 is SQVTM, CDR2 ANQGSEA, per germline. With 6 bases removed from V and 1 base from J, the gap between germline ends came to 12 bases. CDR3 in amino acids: CSVDRSGNTEAFF. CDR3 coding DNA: TGCAGCGTCGACAGGTCCGGGAACACTGAAGCTTTCTTT.

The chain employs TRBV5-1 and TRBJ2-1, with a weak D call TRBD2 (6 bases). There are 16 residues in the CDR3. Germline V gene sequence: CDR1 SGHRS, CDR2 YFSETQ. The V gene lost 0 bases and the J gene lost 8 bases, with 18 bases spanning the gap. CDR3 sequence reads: CASSLEIHGSRDEQFF. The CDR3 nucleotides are TGCGCCAGCAGCTTGGAGATCCACGGGAGTCGCGATGAGCAGTTCTTC.

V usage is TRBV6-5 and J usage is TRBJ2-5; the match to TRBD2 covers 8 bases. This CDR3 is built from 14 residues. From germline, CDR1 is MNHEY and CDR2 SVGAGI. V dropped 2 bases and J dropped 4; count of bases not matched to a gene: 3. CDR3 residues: CASSYRGGGETQYF. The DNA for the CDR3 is TGTGCCAGCAGTTACCGGGGGGGTGGAGAGACCCAGTACTTC.

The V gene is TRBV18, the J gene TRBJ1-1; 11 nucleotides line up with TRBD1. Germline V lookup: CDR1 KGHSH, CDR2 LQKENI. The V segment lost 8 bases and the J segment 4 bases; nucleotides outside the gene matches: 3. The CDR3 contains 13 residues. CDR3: CASRGTGGTEAFF. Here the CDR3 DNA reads TGTGCCAGCAGGGGGACAGGGGGCACTGAAGCTTTCTTT.

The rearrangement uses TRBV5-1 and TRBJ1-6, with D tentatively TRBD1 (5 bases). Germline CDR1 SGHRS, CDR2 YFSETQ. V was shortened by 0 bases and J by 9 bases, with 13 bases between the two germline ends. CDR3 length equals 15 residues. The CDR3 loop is CASSLGQGPGSPLHF. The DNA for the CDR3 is TGCGCCAGCAGCTTGGGGCAGGGCCCTGGTTCACCCCTCCACTTT.

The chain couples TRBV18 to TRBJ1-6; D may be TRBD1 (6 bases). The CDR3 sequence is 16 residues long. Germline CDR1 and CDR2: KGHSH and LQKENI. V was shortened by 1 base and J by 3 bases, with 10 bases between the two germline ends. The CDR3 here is CASSPRYRDYNSPLHF. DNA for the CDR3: TGTGCCAGCTCACCACGATACAGGGACTATAATTCACCCCTCCACTTT.

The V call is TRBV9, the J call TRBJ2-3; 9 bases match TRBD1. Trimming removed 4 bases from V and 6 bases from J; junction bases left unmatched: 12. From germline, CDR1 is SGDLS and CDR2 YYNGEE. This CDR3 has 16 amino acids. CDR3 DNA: TGTGCCAGCAGCCATAACCTCGACAGGGGGGAGGATACGCAGTATTTT. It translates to CASSHNLDRGEDTQYF.

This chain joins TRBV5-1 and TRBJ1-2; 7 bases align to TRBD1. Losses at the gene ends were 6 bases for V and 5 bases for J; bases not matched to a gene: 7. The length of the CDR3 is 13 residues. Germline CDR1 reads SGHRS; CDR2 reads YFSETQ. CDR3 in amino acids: CASTQGSWYGYTF. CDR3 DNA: TGCGCCAGCACACAGGGGTCGTGGTATGGCTACACCTTC.

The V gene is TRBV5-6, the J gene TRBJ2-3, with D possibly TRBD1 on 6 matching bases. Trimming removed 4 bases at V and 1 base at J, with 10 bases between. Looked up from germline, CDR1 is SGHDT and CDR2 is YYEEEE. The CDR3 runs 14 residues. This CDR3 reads CASSIPGGTDTQYF. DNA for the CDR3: TGTGCCAGCAGCATCCCAGGGGGCACAGATACGCAGTATTTT.

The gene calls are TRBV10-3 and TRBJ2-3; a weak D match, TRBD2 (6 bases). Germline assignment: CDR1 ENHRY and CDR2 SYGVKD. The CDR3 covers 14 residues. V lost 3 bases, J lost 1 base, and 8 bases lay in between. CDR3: CAISEGGGTDTQYF. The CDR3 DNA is TGTGCCATCAGTGAAGGCGGGGGCACAGATACGCAGTATTTT.

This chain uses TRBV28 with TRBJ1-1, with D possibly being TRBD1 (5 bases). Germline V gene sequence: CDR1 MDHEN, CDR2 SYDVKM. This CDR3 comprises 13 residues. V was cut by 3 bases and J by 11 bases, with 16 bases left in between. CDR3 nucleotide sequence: TGTGCCAGCAGTTTCGACAAGGCGGGGGGGGCTTTCTTT. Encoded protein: CASSFDKAGGAFF.

In nucleotides, the CDR3 is TGTGCCAGCAGCTTAGACAGGGACTATGGCTACACCTTC. Translation gives CASSLDRDYGYTF. The chain carries TRBV5-4 and TRBJ1-2, with 7 bases aligning to TRBD1. CDR1 and CDR2 (germline): SGHNT, YYREEE (reference sequence). CDR3 length: 13 residues. V lost 2 bases to trimming and J lost 3 bases; unmatched junction nucleotides: 1.

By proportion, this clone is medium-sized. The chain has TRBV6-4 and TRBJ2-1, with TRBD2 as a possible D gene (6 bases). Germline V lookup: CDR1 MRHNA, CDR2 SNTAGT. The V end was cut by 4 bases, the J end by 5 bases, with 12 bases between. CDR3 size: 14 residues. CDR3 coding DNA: TGTGCCAGCAGTGTGGCGGGGCAAAACAATGAGCAGTTCTTC. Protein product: CASSVAGQNNEQFF.

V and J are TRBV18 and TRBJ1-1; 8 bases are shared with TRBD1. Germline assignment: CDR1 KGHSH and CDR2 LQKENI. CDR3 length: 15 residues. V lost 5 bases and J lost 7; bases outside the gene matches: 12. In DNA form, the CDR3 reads TGTGCCAGCTCAGATACCCGGACAGGGAGGATTGAAGCTTTCTTT. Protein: CASSDTRTGRIEAFF. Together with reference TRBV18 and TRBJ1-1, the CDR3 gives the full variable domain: NAGVMQNPRHLVRRRGQEARLRCSPMKGHSHVYWYRQLPEEGLKFMVYLQKENIIDESGMPKERFSAEFPKEGPSILRIQQVVRGDSAAYFCASSDTRTGRIEAFFGQGTRLTVV.

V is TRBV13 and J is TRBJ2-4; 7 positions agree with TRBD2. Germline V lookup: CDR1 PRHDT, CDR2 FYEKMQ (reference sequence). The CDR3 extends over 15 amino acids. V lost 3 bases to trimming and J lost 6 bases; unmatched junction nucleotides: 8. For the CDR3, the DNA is TGTGCCAGCAGCTTGACGGGAGGACGGGCAAACATTCAGTACTTC. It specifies CASSLTGGRANIQYF.

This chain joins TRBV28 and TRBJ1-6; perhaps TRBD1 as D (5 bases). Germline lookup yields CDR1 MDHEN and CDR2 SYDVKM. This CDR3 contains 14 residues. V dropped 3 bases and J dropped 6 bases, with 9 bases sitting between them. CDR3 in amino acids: CASSFQGLNSPLHF. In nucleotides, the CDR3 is TGTGCCAGCAGTTTTCAGGGACTTAATTCACCCCTCCACTTT.

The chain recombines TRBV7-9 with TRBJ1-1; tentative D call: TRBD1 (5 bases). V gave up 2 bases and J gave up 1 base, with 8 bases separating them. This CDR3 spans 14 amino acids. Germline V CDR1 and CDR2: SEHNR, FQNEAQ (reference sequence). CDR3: CASSLLQGNTEAFF. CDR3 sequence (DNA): TGTGCCAGCAGCTTATTGCAGGGGAACACTGAAGCTTTCTTT.

This chain's CDR3 is CASSGRFQETQYF. In DNA, the CDR3 is TGTGCCAGCAGCGGGCGGTTCCAAGAGACCCAGTACTTC. The chain combines TRBV9 with TRBJ2-5; no reliable D call. From germline, CDR1 is SGDLS and CDR2 YYNGEE. The CDR3 totals 13 residues. The ends were cut back, 3 bases at V and 1 base at J, with 7 bases in the middle.